This T cell receptor beta chain was profiled in a study of T cell responses to AZD1222 COVID-19 vaccine. General study points: Donors, mostly white British, included more females; clonal diversity was possibly underestimated. Repertoires were obtained only post-peak T cell response.

Profiled with immunoSEQ multiplex PCR; TCRdb holds only in-frame clones, not every one. The sample shows about 190,000 clones, roughly 92% of them seen only once. Comment on this clone: Its target is unknown.

This CDR3 spans 15 amino acids. V was trimmed by 2 bases and J by 0 bases, leaving 10 bases between them. Germline CDR1 is ENHRY and CDR2 is SYGVKD. The material was peripheral blood, obtained on day 0 of AZD1222 vaccination. The genes are TRBV10-3 and TRBJ1-1, with D perhaps TRBD1 (6 bases). The sequence derives from an adult in good health. The CDR3 sequence is CAISEPGQMNTEAFF. CDR3 nucleotides: TGTGCCATCAGTGAGCCAGGACAGATGAACACTGAAGCTTTCTTT.